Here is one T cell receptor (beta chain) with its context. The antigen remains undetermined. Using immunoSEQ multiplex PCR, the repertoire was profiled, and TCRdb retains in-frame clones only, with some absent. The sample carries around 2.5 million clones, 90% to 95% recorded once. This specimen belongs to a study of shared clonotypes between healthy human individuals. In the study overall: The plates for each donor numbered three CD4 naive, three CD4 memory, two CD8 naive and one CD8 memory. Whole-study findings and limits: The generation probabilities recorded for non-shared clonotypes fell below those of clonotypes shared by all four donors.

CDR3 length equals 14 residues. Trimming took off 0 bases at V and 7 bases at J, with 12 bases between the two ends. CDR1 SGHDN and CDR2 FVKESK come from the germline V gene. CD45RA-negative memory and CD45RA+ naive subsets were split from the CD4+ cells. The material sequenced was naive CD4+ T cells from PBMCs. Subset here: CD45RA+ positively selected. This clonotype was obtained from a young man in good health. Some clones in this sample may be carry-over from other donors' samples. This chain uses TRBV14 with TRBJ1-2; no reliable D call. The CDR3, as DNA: TGTGCCAGCAGCCAAGAAGGCGCGGGATTTGGCTACACCTTC. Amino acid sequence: CASSQEGAGFGYTF.